This entry features one TCR beta chain sequence. This sample was included in a study of control samples from healthy donors and cancer patients. V lost 4 bases and J lost 3, with 5 bases in between. The germline gives CDR1 SGDLS, CDR2 YYNGEE. The CDR3 is 12 amino acids. Assay used: immunoSEQ multiplex PCR; TCRdb lists only in-frame clones, some missing. The repertoire has roughly 84,000 clones, about 88% of them found once; the top ten carry 6.5% to 8.5%. This TCR was sampled from a man in his forties or fifties in good health. The chain employs TRBV9 and TRBJ1-3; no reliable D call. The sample consisted of blood. CDR3 protein: CASSSFGNTIYF. The CDR3 nucleotides are TGTGCCAGCAGCTCGTTTGGAAACACCATATATTTT.